This T cell receptor (beta chain) was sequenced during a study of Graves' ophthalmopathy and Graves' hyperthyroidism. Study context: Hyperthyroidism was classified as stable if no ophthalmopathy occurred within 18 months of follow-up. General observations from the study: Thyroid clonotypes that were expanded above 0.001 frequency mostly also appeared in blood.

RNA transcripts were the source from which TCR beta CDR3 regions were amplified. Amplification began with first-round RT-PCR using HTBI primers, then second-round multiplex PCR was performed. MiXCR, run by TCRdb on the multiplex PCR reads, gives a single entry per CDR3 protein. Of about 550,000 distinct CDR3 sequences in the sample, less than 45% are singletons; the top ten hold about 4.6%. Other autoimmune diseases, uncontrolled infections, pregnancy and lactation each led to patient exclusion. Of note for this clonotype: As yet, its antigen is unknown.

This receptor was obtained from an adult man with Graves' hyperthyroidism. The specimen sequenced was peripheral blood or thyroid tissue (not recorded which).

CDR3 in amino acids: CAWQGSGANVLTF. The CDR3 DNA reads TGTGCCTGGCAGGGATCTGGGGCCAACGTCCTGACTTTC. The chain combines TRBV30 with TRBJ2-6; possible D gene TRBD1, 5 bases. Trimming cost V 5 bases and J 1 base, with 6 bases left between them. The CDR3 is 13 amino acids. CDR1 is GTSNPN, CDR2 SVGIG, per germline (reference sequence).